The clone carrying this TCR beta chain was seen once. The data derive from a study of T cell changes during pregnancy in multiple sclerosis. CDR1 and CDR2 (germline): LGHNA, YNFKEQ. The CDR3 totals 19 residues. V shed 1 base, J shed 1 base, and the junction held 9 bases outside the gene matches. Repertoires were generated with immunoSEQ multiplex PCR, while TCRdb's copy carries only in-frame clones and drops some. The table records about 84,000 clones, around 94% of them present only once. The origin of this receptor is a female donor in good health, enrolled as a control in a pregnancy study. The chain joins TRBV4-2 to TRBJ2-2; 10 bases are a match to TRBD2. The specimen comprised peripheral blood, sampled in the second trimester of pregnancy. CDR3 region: CASSQVSSGSDMNTGELFF. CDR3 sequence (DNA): TGTGCCAGCAGCCAAGTTTCTAGCGGGAGCGATATGAACACCGGGGAGCTGTTTTTT.